This is a list of T cell receptor beta chains from one sample in a study of blood T cell repertoires in COVID-19. Here immunoSEQ multiplex PCR was the method, and the copy in TCRdb shows in-frame clones only, minus some. The data show around 250,000 clones, around 86% seen once. Sequencing input: peripheral blood. The receptor set was obtained from a man aged 25 to 40 who had recovered from COVID-19. CDR3s include the opening cysteine and the closing phenylalanine or tryptophan. The D gene is left open where the match is weak. Not every row has a clone size; where given, it reads once, few, many or a size class.

clone_size	d_call	v_call	j_call	cdr3_nt	cdr3_aa
.	TRBD2	TRBV27	TRBJ2-7	TGTGCCAGCAGTTTTCTAGCGGACCTCTCCTACGAGCAGTACTTC	CASSFLADLSYEQYF
.	.	TRBV24-1	TRBJ2-3	TGTGCCACCAGTGAGCCCGACCTAGAGGCTACAGATACGCAGTATTTT	CATSEPDLEATDTQYF
.	.	TRBV9	TRBJ2-5	TGTGCCAGCAGCAGGGGGTCGAGGGAGACCCAGTACTTC	CASSRGSRETQYF
.	.	TRBV4-1	TRBJ2-3	TGCGCCAGCAGCCAGGGGCCAGATACGCAGTATTTT	CASSQGPDTQYF
few	TRBD1	TRBV7-9	TRBJ1-2	TGTGCCAGCAGCTTCCAGGGGGTGCATGGCTACACCTTC	CASSFQGVHGYTF
.	.	TRBV6-5	TRBJ1-1	TGTGCCAGCAGTCCAGAAGTGGTACCGAACACTGAAGCTTTCTTT	CASSPEVVPNTEAFF
.	.	TRBV6-5	TRBJ1-2	TGTGCCAGCAGAACAGCCAACTATGGCTACACCTTC	CASRTANYGYTF
.	TRBD1	TRBV19	TRBJ1-1	TGTGCCAGTAGTACCCGAAAGACAGGGAGTGAAGCTTTCTTT	CASSTRKTGSEAFF
.	.	TRBV4-2	TRBJ2-5	TGTGCCAGCAGCCAAGATAAAGTACGGGAAGAGACCCAGTACTTC	CASSQDKVREETQYF
.	.	TRBV2	TRBJ1-2	TGTGCCAGCAGTACCGGACAGATCTATTATGGCTACACCTTC	CASSTGQIYYGYTF
.	TRBD1	TRBV5-6	TRBJ2-3	TGTGCCAGCAGCTGGGGACAGGGTGATACGCAGTATTTT	CASSWGQGDTQYF
.	TRBD1	TRBV5-1	TRBJ1-2	TGCGCCAGCAGCTTGGACTCGACAGGACAGGGTGGCTACACCTTC	CASSLDSTGQGGYTF
.	.	TRBV6-1	TRBJ1-5	TGTGCCAGCAGTGACAGTCTTTCTCAGCCCCAGCATTTT	CASSDSLSQPQHF
few	TRBD2	TRBV11-3	TRBJ2-3	TGTGCCAGCAGCTCCGTCGGGGGGGACACAGATACGCAGTATTTT	CASSSVGGDTDTQYF
few	.	TRBV27	TRBJ1-2	TGTGCCAGCAGTTTCCAAGGCTCGGGTAACTATGGCTACACCTTC	CASSFQGSGNYGYTF
.	TRBD1	TRBV24-1	TRBJ1-4	TGTGCCACCAGTGATCCCGGGACAGCTGAAAAACTGTTTTTT	CATSDPGTAEKLFF
.	TRBD1	TRBV10-2	TRBJ1-2	TGCGCCAGCAGTCGGGCAGGGGGCGACTATGGCTACACCTTC	CASSRAGGDYGYTF
few	TRBD1	TRBV18	TRBJ2-1	TGTGCCAGCTCACAAAGACAGGGGCCTTACAATGAGCAGTTCTTC	CASSQRQGPYNEQFF
.	.	TRBV7-9	TRBJ2-3	TGTGCCAGCAGCTTATTGGGATTAGGGGAAGATACGCAGTATTTT	CASSLLGLGEDTQYF
few	TRBD1	TRBV19	TRBJ1-6	TGTGCCAGTAAAAAAACCGCCGGGACAGGGACTAATTCACCCCTCCACTTT	CASKKTAGTGTNSPLHF
.	.	TRBV18	TRBJ2-5	TGTGCCAGCTCACCACTGAGACAGGAAGAGACCCAGTACTTC	CASSPLRQEETQYF
.	.	TRBV29-1	TRBJ1-1	TGCAGCGTTGAAGGGAGGACTGAAGCTTTCTTT	CSVEGRTEAFF
.	.	TRBV12-3/TRBV12-4	TRBJ1-2	TGTGCCAGCAGTTCCCAGGGGACGTTTGGCTACACCTTC	CASSSQGTFGYTF
once	TRBD2	TRBV19	TRBJ2-1	TGTGCCAGTAGCCGGACTAGCGGGGGGATCTATGAGCAGTTCTTC	CASSRTSGGIYEQFF
.	.	TRBV4-1	TRBJ2-7	TGCGCCAGCAGCCAATCCCGGTTCTACGAGCAGTACTTC	CASSQSRFYEQYF
.	.	TRBV6-2/TRBV6-3	TRBJ1-1	TGTGCCAGCAGTTACGGGACAAGCGAAAATTTCTTT	CASSYGTSENFF
.	.	TRBV19	TRBJ1-4	TGTGCCAGTTCGGGCAGGGATCGTAATGAAAAACTGTTTTTT	CASSGRDRNEKLFF
.	.	TRBV6-5	TRBJ2-7	TGTGCCAGCAGACGGGAAACCTACGAGCAGTACTTC	CASRRETYEQYF
.	.	TRBV2	TRBJ1-5	TGTGCCAGCAGTGACGGTCAGCCCCAGCATTTT	CASSDGQPQHF
.	.	TRBV5-1	TRBJ1-3	TGCGCCAGCAGCTTGGGGCAGTCCCACTCTGGAAACACCATATATTTT	CASSLGQSHSGNTIYF
.	TRBD2	TRBV7-9	TRBJ2-5	TGTGCCAGCAGCCCTACCAGCGGGGGCGGGAAGACCCAGTACTTC	CASSPTSGGGKTQYF
.	TRBD2	TRBV7-6	TRBJ2-3	TGTGCCAGCAGCTTAGGACTAGCGGGGACAAATACGCAGTATTTT	CASSLGLAGTNTQYF
.	TRBD2	TRBV3-1/TRBV3-2	TRBJ2-5	TGTGCCAGCAGCCTCTCACTAGCGGGGGAAGAGACCCAGTACTTC	CASSLSLAGEETQYF
few	TRBD2	TRBV7-3	TRBJ2-3	TGTGCCAGCAGCCCCAGCGGGACTAGCGGATCCCCAGATACGCAGTATTTT	CASSPSGTSGSPDTQYF
.	TRBD1	TRBV29-1	TRBJ2-7	TGCAGCGTTGAAGTTTACAGGGGGCGGGTCATAGAGCAGTACTTC	CSVEVYRGRVIEQYF
.	TRBD1	TRBV4-1	TRBJ1-2	TGCGCCGCATACTCCCCAGGACAGGGCAACTATGGCTACACCTTC	CAAYSPGQGNYGYTF
.	.	TRBV19	TRBJ1-3	TGTGCCTCCAAACCCGCAGGGTTCCTTTCTACTGGAAACACCATATATTTT	CASKPAGFLSTGNTIYF
.	.	TRBV21-1	TRBJ2-5	TGTGCCAGCAGCAACCATGACGGGGGTTGTAATCACACATCCTCCGGCGAGACCCAGTACTTC	CASSNHDGGCNHTSSGETQYF
.	.	TRBV20-1	TRBJ2-1	TGCAATACGGCGGGGTACAATGAGCAGTTCTTC	CNTAGYNEQFF
.	.	TRBV6-6	TRBJ1-1	TGTGCCAGCAGCCCCCGGGGACAAACGAGCACTGAAGCTTTCTTT	CASSPRGQTSTEAFF
.	.	TRBV7-8	TRBJ1-6	TGTGCCAGCAGCTTAGCAGGGAGTCTTCAGCCCCTCCACTTT	CASSLAGSLQPLHF
.	.	TRBV6-5	TRBJ1-5	TGTGCCAGCAGTTACTCACACAGCCAGCCCCAGCATTTT	CASSYSHSQPQHF
.	TRBD1	TRBV28	TRBJ2-5	TGTGCCAGCAGTTTCCCTGACAGGGGGGAGACCCAGTACTTC	CASSFPDRGETQYF
.	.	TRBV6-5	TRBJ1-5	TGTGCCAGTAGCGTTGGGGGACACCAACAGCCCCAGCATTTT	CASSVGGHQQPQHF
.	.	TRBV6-5	TRBJ1-3	TGTGCCAGCAGGACGATCGGGGGTAATGGAAACACCATATATTTT	CASRTIGGNGNTIYF
.	TRBD2	TRBV19	TRBJ2-3	TGTGCCAGTAGCCCTAGCGGGGTGGATACAGATACGCAGTATTTT	CASSPSGVDTDTQYF
once	TRBD2	TRBV18	TRBJ2-1	TGTGCCAGCTCACTGAGCGGGGGGGCCCATGAGCAGTTCTTC	CASSLSGGAHEQFF
once	.	TRBV5-4	TRBJ2-6	TGTGCCAGCAGCTCCGCGTCTGGGGCCAACGTCCTGACTTTC	CASSSASGANVLTF
.	TRBD1	TRBV19	TRBJ1-5	TGTGCCAGTAGTGGCGGGACAGGGGACTTTAGCAATCAGCCCCAGCATTTT	CASSGGTGDFSNQPQHF
.	TRBD1	TRBV28	TRBJ1-2	TGTGCCACCTTAGGACAGGGGGCTTTCTATGGCTACACCTTC	CATLGQGAFYGYTF
.	.	TRBV3-1/TRBV3-2	TRBJ1-3	TGTGCCAGCAGCCAAAGGAGGTTCGACACCATATATTTT	CASSQRRFDTIYF
.	.	TRBV6-5	TRBJ2-7	TGTGCCAGCAGTTACTCATACAGGGAGACCTACGAGCAGTACTTC	CASSYSYRETYEQYF